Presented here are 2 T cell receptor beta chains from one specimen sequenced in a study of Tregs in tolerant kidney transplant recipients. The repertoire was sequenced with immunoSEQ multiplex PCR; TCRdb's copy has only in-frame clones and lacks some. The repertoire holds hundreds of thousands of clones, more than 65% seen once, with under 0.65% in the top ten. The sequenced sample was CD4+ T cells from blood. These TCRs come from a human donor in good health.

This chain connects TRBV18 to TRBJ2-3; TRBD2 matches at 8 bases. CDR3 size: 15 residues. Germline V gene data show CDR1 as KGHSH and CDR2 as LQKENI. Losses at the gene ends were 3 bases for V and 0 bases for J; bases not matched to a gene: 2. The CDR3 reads CASSPTSGSTDTQYF. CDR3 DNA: TGTGCCAGCTCACCTACTAGCGGTAGCACAGATACGCAGTATTTT. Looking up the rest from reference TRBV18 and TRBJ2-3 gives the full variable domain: NAGVMQNPRHLVRRRGQEARLRCSPMKGHSHVYWYRQLPEEGLKFMVYLQKENIIDESGMPKERFSAEFPKEGPSILRIQQVVRGDSAAYFCASSPTSGSTDTQYFGPGTRLTVL.

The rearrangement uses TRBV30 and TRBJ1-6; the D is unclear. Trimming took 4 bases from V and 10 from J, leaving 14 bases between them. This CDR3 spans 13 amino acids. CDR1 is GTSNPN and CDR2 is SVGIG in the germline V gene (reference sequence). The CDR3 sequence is CAWNSVEGSPLHF. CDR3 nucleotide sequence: TGTGCCTGGAATTCGGTGGAAGGATCACCCCTCCACTTT.